The 2 T cell receptor beta chains presented below share a single source sample, sequenced in a study of T cells in women clearing cervical HPV infection. The protocol was immunoSEQ multiplex PCR, while the TCRdb copy is restricted to in-frame clones and leaves out a portion. The sample totals about 20,000 clones. The source material was blood buffy coat. Every receptor here comes from a woman aged 18 to 75 with a cervical HPV16 infection that either progressed to CIN3+ or cleared (not recorded which).

With regard to this clone: The read terminates 3 residues ahead of where the CDR3 ends, so the germline J gene completes it. V gene TRBV6-1 combines with J gene TRBJ2-3, with D possibly matching TRBD2 (5 bases). Germline V gene data show CDR1 as MNHNS and CDR2 as SASEGT. The CDR3 covers 15 residues. The CDR3 sequence: CASSDEGLSNQPQYF. The sequenced CDR3 bases are TGTGCCAGCAGTGACGAGGGTCTCAGCAATCAGCCG.

The CDR3 DNA, read in part, is TGTGCCAGCAGCTTAAGCCTAGCGGGGGAGGATGAC. Protein sequence: CASSLSLAGEDD. The entire CDR3 protein reads CASSLSLAGEDDYTF. V usage is TRBV7-8 and J usage is TRBJ1-2; maybe TRBD1 (5 bases). The read ends 3 residues shy of where the CDR3 ends; the end is completed using the germline J gene. CDR1 and CDR2 (germline): SGHVS, FQNEAQ. The CDR3 length is 15 residues. Together with reference TRBV7-8 and TRBJ1-2, the CDR3 gives the full variable domain: GAGVSQSPRYKVAKRGQDVALRCDPISGHVSLFWYQQALGQGPEFLTYFQNEAQLDKSGLPSDRFFAERPEGSVSTLKIQRTQQEDSAVYLCASSLSLAGEDDYTFGSGTRLTVV.